The 12 T cell receptor beta chains presented below share a single source sample, sequenced in a study of T cells expressing NK-cell markers. After re-calling the 5' RACE reads, TCRdb lists one entry per CDR3 protein, DNA absent. The sample has hundreds of thousands of distinct CDR3 sequences; the top ten hold roughly 3.4%. Sequencing input: blood T cells: a sorted CD56 or NKG2C T cell subset, CD4+ or CD8+ T cells, or bulk PBMC T cells (not recorded which). The receptor source for this set is a man between 18 and 29 years old in good health.

The rearrangement joins TRBV6-1 to TRBJ1-5; as DNA is missing, the TRBD1 call by TCRdb cannot be tested. Germline-derived CDR1 and CDR2 are MNHNS and SASEGT. CDR3 length: 12 amino acids. The CDR3 spells CATGGGGQPQHF.

The chain has TRBV13 and TRBJ2-1; TCRdb's D call of TRBD1 is untestable without DNA. Germline-derived CDR1 and CDR2 are PRHDT and FYEKMQ (reference sequence). There are 16 residues in the CDR3. CDR3: CASSSSGPGGIDEQFF. The full variable domain, its missing parts supplied by reference TRBV13 and TRBJ2-1, is AAGVIQSPRHLIKEKRETATLKCYPIPRHDTVYWYQQGPGQDPQFLISFYEKMQSDKGSIPDRFSAQQFSDYHSELNMSSLELGDSALYFCASSSSGPGGIDEQFFGPGTRLTVL.

The chain couples TRBV4-3 to TRBJ2-5; checking the TCRdb D call of TRBD1 is not possible without DNA. Germline values: CDR1 LGHNA, CDR2 YSLEER. The CDR3 is 16 residues long. The CDR3 region is CASSQDKRGEGETQYF.

The chain carries TRBV12-3 or TRBV12-4 and TRBJ2-3. This CDR3 has 14 amino acids. The CDR3 region is CATSYESFLYTQYF.

The chain has TRBV6-5 and TRBJ2-1. The germline gives CDR1 MNHEY, CDR2 SVGAGI. This CDR3 comprises 11 residues. CDR3 residues: CASTHEQEQFF.

The chain employs TRBV15 and TRBJ2-1; TCRdb picks TRBD2, but there is no DNA to check that call. The CDR3 loop spans 13 amino acids. CDR1 and CDR2 (germline): LNHNV, YYDKDF (reference sequence). The CDR3 loop is CAVAAPSYNEQFF.

V gene TRBV5-1 combines with J gene TRBJ2-3; TCRdb designates TRBD2, a call that cannot be tested without DNA. The CDR3 is made up of 16 amino acids. Per the germline V gene, CDR1 is SGHRS and CDR2 is YFSETQ. CDR3 sequence reads: CASSGSLAGVKDTQYF.

CDR3 residues: CASSERTSPYNEQFF. V is TRBV7-9 and J is TRBJ2-1; TCRdb's D gene call, TRBD2, goes unchecked for lack of DNA. This CDR3 comprises 15 residues. Germline values: CDR1 SEHNR, CDR2 FQNEAQ (reference sequence).

The chain carries TRBV10-3 and TRBJ2-7; TCRdb's D call, TRBD2, is unchecked because there is no DNA. Per the germline V gene, CDR1 is ENHRY and CDR2 is SYGVKD. CDR3 size: 16 residues. The chain's CDR3 is CAISDPTSGTGYEQYF.

This chain links TRBV12-3 or TRBV12-4 with TRBJ2-1; with no DNA, the TCRdb D assignment of TRBD2 cannot be verified. The CDR3 spans 13 residues. The CDR3: CASRPDYLDEQFF.

The chain combines TRBV4-1 with TRBJ2-3; TCRdb indicates TRBD2, and absent DNA this call remains unverified. This CDR3 comprises 17 residues. Per germline, CDR1 MGHRA and CDR2 YSYEKL. CDR3 loop: CASSQGWAGGGTDTQYF.

V and J are TRBV11-1 and TRBJ1-1. The V gene's germline CDR1 is SGHAT and CDR2 FQDESV (reference sequence). The CDR3 has 16 residues. CDR3 residues: CASSLLGMFGGTEAFF.